A selection of T cell receptor beta chains follows, all from one sample in a study of CD8 T cells in ankylosing spondylitis. TCRdb passed the 5' RACE reads through MiXCR, listing each CDR3 protein once. The sample holds 36,000 or so distinct CDR3 sequences; 6% are singletons and the top ten take approximately 12%. Material: blood, either unsorted or a sorted T cell fraction (not recorded which). The source of these receptors is a male donor with ankylosing spondylitis or in good health (not recorded which). CDR3s include the opening cysteine and the closing phenylalanine or tryptophan. A D gene is named only where the DNA matches it firmly.

v_call d_call cdr3_aa
TRBV6-5 . CASSYMSASLETQYF
TRBV7-8 . CASSSSLGGLQYF
TRBV24-1 TRBD2 CATLGTSGAYNEQFF
TRBV28 TRBD2 CASRRGTSGEETQYF
TRBV10-3 . CAISSGNNEKLFF
TRBV7-9 . CASSLGGRGYTF
TRBV20-1 TRBD2 CSAPPTSGSYEQYF
TRBV5-1 . CAYSLSGTNEKLFF
TRBV10-2 . CASSGGGTEAFF
TRBV20-1 . CSDTANYGYTF
TRBV2 . CASRVKRDSPLHF
TRBV6-5 . CASSGFQGSQYF
TRBV5-1 TRBD2 CASTMTSLETQYF
TRBV6-5 . CASSYLVRRSSYNEQFF
TRBV4-1 TRBD1 CASSQRTGIWATNEKLFF
TRBV28 TRBD1 CASSLIFRDRARVYGYTF
TRBV20-1 . CSARILGSKNIQYF
TRBV29-1 . CSVDGLTADTQYF
TRBV12-3/TRBV12-4 . CASSLTGGAVLSGYTF
TRBV24-1 . CATSDPAQEQFF
TRBV14 . CASSQVRGEQYF